This TCR beta chain was found in a study of control samples from healthy donors and cancer patients. Assay used: immunoSEQ multiplex PCR; TCRdb lists only in-frame clones, some missing. Here the sample spans around 110,000 clones, approximately 92% being singletons. This clone is a singleton in its sample. Germline CDR1 is SGHAT and CDR2 is FQNNGV. This CDR3 has 15 amino acids. V lost 0 bases to trimming and J lost 4 bases, with 12 bases between them. Sequenced input: PBMCs. V is TRBV11-2 and J is TRBJ1-2; no clear D gene. The source of this sequence is a woman aged 45-65 years with colorectal cancer. CDR3 nucleotide sequence: TGTGCCAGCAGCTTAGATCTGTGGCGAAGCTATGGCTACACCTTC. Amino acids: CASSLDLWRSYGYTF.